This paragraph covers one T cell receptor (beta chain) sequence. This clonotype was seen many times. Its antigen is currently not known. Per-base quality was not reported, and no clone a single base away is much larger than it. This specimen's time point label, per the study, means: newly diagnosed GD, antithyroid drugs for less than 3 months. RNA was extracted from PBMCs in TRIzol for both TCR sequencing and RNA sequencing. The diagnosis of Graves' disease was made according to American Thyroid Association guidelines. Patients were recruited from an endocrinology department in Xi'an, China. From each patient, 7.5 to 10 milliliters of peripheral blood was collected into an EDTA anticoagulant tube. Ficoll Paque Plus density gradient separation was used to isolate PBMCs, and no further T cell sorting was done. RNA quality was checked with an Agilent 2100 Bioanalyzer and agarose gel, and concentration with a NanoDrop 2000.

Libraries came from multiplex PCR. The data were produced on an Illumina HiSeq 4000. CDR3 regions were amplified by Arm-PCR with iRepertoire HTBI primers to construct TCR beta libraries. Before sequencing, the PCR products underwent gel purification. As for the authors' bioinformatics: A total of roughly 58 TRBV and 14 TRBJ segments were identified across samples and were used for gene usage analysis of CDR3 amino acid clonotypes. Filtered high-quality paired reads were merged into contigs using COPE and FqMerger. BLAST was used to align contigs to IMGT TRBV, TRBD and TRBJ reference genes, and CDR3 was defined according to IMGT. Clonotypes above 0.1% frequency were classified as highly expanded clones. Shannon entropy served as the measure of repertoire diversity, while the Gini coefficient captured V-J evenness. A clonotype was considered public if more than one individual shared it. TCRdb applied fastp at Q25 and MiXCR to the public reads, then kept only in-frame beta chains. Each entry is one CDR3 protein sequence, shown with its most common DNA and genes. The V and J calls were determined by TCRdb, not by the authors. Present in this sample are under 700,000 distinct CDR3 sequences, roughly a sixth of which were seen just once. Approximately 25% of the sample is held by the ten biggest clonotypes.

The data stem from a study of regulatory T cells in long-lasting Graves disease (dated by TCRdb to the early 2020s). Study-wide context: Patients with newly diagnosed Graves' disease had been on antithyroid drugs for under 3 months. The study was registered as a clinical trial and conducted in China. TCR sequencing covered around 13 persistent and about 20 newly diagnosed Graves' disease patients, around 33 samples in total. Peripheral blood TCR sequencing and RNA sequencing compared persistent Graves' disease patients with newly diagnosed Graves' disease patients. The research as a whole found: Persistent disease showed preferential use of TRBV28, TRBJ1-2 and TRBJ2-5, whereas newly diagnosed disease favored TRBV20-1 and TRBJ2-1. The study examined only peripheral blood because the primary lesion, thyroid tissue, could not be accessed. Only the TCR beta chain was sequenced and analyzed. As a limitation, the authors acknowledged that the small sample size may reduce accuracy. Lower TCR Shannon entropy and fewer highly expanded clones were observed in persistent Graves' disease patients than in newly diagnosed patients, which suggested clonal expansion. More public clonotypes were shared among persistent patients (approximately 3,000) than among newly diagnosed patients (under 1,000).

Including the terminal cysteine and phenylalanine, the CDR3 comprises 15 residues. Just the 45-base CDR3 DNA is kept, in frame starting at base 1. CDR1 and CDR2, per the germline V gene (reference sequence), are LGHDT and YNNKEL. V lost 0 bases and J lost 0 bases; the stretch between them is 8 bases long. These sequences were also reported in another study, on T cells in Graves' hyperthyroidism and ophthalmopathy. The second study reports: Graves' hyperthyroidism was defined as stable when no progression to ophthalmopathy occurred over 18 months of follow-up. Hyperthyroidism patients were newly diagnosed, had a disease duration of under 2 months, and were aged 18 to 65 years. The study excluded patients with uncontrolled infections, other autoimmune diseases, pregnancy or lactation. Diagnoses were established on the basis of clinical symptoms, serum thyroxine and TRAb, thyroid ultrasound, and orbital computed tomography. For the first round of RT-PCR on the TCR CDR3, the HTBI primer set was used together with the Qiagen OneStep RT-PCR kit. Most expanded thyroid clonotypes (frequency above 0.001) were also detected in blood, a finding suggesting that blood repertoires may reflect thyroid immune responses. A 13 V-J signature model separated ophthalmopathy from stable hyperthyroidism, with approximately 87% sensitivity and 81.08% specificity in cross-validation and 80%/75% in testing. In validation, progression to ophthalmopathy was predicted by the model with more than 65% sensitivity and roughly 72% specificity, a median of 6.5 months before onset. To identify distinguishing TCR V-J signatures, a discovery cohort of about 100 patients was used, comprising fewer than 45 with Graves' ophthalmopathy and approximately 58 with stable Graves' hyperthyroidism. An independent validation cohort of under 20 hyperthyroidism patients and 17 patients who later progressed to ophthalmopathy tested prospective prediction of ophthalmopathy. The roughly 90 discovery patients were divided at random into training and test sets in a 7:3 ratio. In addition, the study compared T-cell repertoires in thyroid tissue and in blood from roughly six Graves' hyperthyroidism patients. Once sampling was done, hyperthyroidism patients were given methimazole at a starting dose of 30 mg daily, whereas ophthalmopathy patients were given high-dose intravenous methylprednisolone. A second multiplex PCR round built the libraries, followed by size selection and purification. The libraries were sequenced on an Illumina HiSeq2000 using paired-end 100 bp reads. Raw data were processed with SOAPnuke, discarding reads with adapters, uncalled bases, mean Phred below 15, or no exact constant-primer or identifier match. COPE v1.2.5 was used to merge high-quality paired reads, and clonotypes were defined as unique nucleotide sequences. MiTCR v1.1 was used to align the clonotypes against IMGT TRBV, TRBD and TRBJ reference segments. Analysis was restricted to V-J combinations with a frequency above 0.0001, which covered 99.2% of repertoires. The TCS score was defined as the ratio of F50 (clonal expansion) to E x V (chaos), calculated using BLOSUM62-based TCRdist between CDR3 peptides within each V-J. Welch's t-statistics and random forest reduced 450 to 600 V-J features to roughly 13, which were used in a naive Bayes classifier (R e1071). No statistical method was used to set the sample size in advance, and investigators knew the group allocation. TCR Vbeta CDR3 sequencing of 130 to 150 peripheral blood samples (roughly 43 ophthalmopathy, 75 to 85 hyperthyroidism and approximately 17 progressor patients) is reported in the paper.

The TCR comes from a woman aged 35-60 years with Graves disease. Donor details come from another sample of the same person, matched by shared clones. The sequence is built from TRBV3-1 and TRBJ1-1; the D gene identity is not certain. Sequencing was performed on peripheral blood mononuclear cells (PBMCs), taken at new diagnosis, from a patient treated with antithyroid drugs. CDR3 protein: CASSQEAGMNTEAFF. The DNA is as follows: TGTGCCAGCAGCCAAGAGGCAGGCATGAACACTGAAGCTTTCTTT.